This entry lists 27 T cell receptor beta chains sequenced from one sample in a study of blood T cell repertoires in COVID-19. Produced via immunoSEQ multiplex PCR; TCRdb's table is partial and in-frame only. The sample includes some 300,000 clones, nearly 90% of them seen just once. Sequenced: peripheral blood. The source of these receptors is a woman between 40 and 55 years old with COVID-19, enrolled during active disease.

This rearrangement joins TRBV7-3 to TRBJ2-5, with D perhaps matching TRBD1 (6 bases). Per the germline V gene, CDR1 is SGHTA and CDR2 is FQGTGA. The CDR3 sequence is 14 residues long. V shed 5 bases and J shed 2 bases, with 12 bases lying between them. The CDR3 protein is CASSQDRAQETQYF. The CDR3 nucleotides read TGTGCCAGCAGCCAGGACAGAGCACAAGAGACCCAGTACTTC.

This rearrangement joins TRBV29-1 to TRBJ2-5; D is perhaps TRBD2 (5 bases). Per the germline V gene, CDR1 is SQVTM and CDR2 is ANQGSEA. The V end lost 6 bases, the J end lost 1 base, and 18 bases lay between the germline ends. CDR3 length: 15 residues. This CDR3 is CSVPAGRLSQETQYF. As DNA, the CDR3 is TGCAGCGTCCCTGCGGGCAGGCTTTCCCAAGAGACCCAGTACTTC.

The chain carries TRBV14 and TRBJ1-4; a weak D match, TRBD1 (6 bases). Trimming left V 1 base short and J 6 bases short, with 9 bases between. The CDR3 totals 14 residues. The germline V gene has CDR1 SGHDN and CDR2 FVKESK. In DNA, the CDR3 is TGTGCCAGCAGCCAAGTTGGGGGCGATGAAAAACTGTTTTTT. Translated, it gives CASSQVGGDEKLFF.

On this clone itself: One end of the junction does not line up with germline, which may come from a read error. V and J are TRBV6-6 and TRBJ1-5; weak D call: TRBD1 (5 bases). The CDR3 totals 15 residues. Germline values: CDR1 MNHNY, CDR2 SVGAGI (reference sequence). CDR3 sequence: CASSYSQVSSQPQHF. For the CDR3, the DNA is TGTGCCAGCAGTTACTCACAGGTGAGCAGTCAGCCCCAGCATTTT.

The gene calls are TRBV3-1 (or the pseudogene TRBV3-2) and TRBJ1-1; D perhaps matches TRBD1 (5 bases). This CDR3 is built from 13 residues. V was pared by 6 bases and J by 0 bases, with 8 bases between. Germline loops: CDR1 LGHDT, CDR2 YNNKEL (reference sequence). The CDR3 is CASRTAMNTEAFF. In DNA, the CDR3 is TGTGCCAGCAGGACAGCCATGAACACTGAAGCTTTCTTT.

This chain connects TRBV7-9 to TRBJ1-2; possible D gene TRBD1, 5 bases. CDR1 is SEHNR, CDR2 FQNEAQ, per germline (reference sequence). V lost 3 bases and J lost 4, with 12 bases in between. There are 14 residues in the CDR3. As DNA, the CDR3 is TGTGCCAGCAGCTTTCTTACAGGCGGCTATGGCTACACCTTC. This translates into CASSFLTGGYGYTF.

This chain links TRBV9 with TRBJ1-2; 7 bases line up with TRBD1. The CDR3 totals 15 residues. Germline CDR1 is SGDLS and CDR2 is YYNGEE. With V trimmed by 0 bases and J by 4 bases, 6 bases remained unmatched. CDR3 residues: CASSVETGRLYGYTF. CDR3 DNA: TGTGCCAGCAGCGTAGAGACAGGGCGACTCTATGGCTACACCTTC.

This clone was seen once. This chain links TRBV10-3 with TRBJ2-5, with 10 bases identical to TRBD1. V dropped 8 bases and J dropped 3; count of bases not matched to a gene: 6. This CDR3 comprises 14 residues. The germline gives CDR1 ENHRY, CDR2 SYGVKD. The CDR3 spells CAICPGTGEETQYF. The CDR3 DNA reads TGTGCCATCTGTCCCGGGACAGGGGAAGAGACCCAGTACTTC.

CDR3 in amino acids: CAFRWGQTNTGELFF. The CDR3 coding sequence is TGTGCCTTCCGGTGGGGGCAGACGAACACCGGGGAGCTGTTTTTT. V usage is TRBV2 and J usage is TRBJ2-2, with D possibly TRBD1 on 6 matching bases. The CDR3 has 15 residues. Trimming removed 11 bases from V and 0 bases from J, with 16 bases in between. Germline loops: CDR1 SNHLY, CDR2 FYNNEI.

The J gene is TRBJ2-2, the V gene TRBV7-8; 8 bases line up with TRBD2. V was clipped by 3 bases and J by 0 bases; unmatched bases: 0. CDR1 is SGHVS and CDR2 is FQNEAQ in the germline V gene. This CDR3 comprises 15 residues. The CDR3 reads CASSFGRANTGELFF. CDR3 nucleotides: TGTGCCAGCAGCTTCGGGAGGGCGAACACCGGGGAGCTGTTTTTT.

The chain links TRBV7-2 to TRBJ2-3; 8 nucleotides align to TRBD2. V was clipped by 3 bases and J by 0 bases; unmatched bases: 8. The CDR3 runs 17 residues. Germline loops: CDR1 SGHTA, CDR2 FQGNSA. The CDR3 DNA reads TGTGCCAGCAGCTTCCGTCGGGGGGGTCCAAGCACAGATACGCAGTATTTT. Amino acid sequence: CASSFRRGGPSTDTQYF.

The V call is TRBV7-3, the J call TRBJ2-6; D not resolved. Trimming took 5 bases from V and 0 from J, leaving 8 bases between them. The CDR3 length is 15 residues. Germline V lookup: CDR1 SGHTA, CDR2 FQGTGA. DNA for the CDR3: TGTGCCAGCAGCCAACAAGTCTCTGGGGCCAACGTCCTGACTTTC. Its translation: CASSQQVSGANVLTF.

This chain links TRBV5-6 with TRBJ1-1; TRBD1 matches at 7 bases. V lost 5 bases and J lost 1; bases outside the gene matches: 5. In germline, CDR1 is SGHDT, CDR2 YYEEEE. The CDR3 extends over 14 amino acids. For the CDR3, the DNA is TGTGCCAGCAGGGGGACAGTCGGGAACACTGAAGCTTTCTTT. As protein: CASRGTVGNTEAFF.

This chain uses TRBV5-5 with TRBJ1-1, with 12 positions matching TRBD1. The CDR3 is made up of 15 amino acids. V shed 3 bases and J 4 bases; nucleotides not matched to a gene: 4. From germline, CDR1 is SGHKS and CDR2 YYEKEE (reference sequence). For the CDR3, the DNA is TGTGCCAGCAGCTCTAGGGACAGGGGGCGCACTGAAGCTTTCTTT. This translates into CASSSRDRGRTEAFF.

The chain carries TRBV7-2 and TRBJ2-1; 9 bases align to TRBD2. The CDR3 length is 16 residues. With 5 bases clipped from V and 0 bases from J, the junction kept 5 bases outside the gene matches. In germline, CDR1 is SGHTA, CDR2 FQGNSA. For the CDR3, the DNA is TGTGCCAGCAGCCGGGGACTAGCTGTCTCCTACAATGAGCAGTTCTTC. Amino acid sequence: CASSRGLAVSYNEQFF.

The chain is built from TRBV11-3 and TRBJ2-1, with D possibly matching TRBD2 (5 bases). The CDR3 is 16 amino acids. Trimming took off 5 bases at V and 1 base at J, with 15 bases between the two ends. Germline-derived CDR1 and CDR2 are SGHNT and YENEEA. CDR3 protein: CASSPRGRKSYNEQFF. In nucleotides, the CDR3 is TGTGCCAGCAGCCCCCGAGGGCGCAAGTCCTACAATGAGCAGTTCTTC.

V usage is TRBV5-1 and J usage is TRBJ1-4; D is perhaps TRBD1 (5 bases). This CDR3 is built from 16 residues. The germline gives CDR1 SGHRS, CDR2 YFSETQ. V lost 3 bases and J lost 7, with 19 bases in between. The CDR3 here is CASSYQGLMGGEKLFF. CDR3 in DNA: TGCGCCAGCAGCTATCAGGGCTTGATGGGTGGTGAAAAACTGTTTTTT.

This chain's CDR3 is CASSMVHPDTDTQYF. Here the CDR3 DNA reads TGTGCCAGCAGTATGGTACATCCCGACACAGATACGCAGTATTTT. This chain joins TRBV27 and TRBJ2-3, with no clear D. The CDR3 sequence is 15 residues long. Trimming left V 5 bases short and J 2 bases short, with 14 bases between. Germline CDR1 and CDR2: MNHEY and SMNVEV (reference sequence).

This clone was recorded once. The rearrangement joins TRBV11-2 to TRBJ2-1; 8 bases map to TRBD1. The CDR3 has 17 residues. V shed 5 bases, J shed 8 bases, and the junction held 17 bases outside the gene matches. Looked up from germline, CDR1 is SGHAT and CDR2 is FQNNGV. The CDR3 protein is CASSLPRLGQAIDEQFF. The CDR3, as DNA: TGTGCCAGCAGCCTACCCCGGTTGGGACAGGCTATTGATGAGCAGTTCTTC. The full variable domain, rest sourced from reference TRBV11-2 and TRBJ2-1, is EAGVAQSPRYKIIEKRQSVAFWCNPISGHATLYWYQQILGQGPKLLIQFQNNGVVDDSQLPKDRFSAERLKGVDSTLKIQPAKLEDSAVYLCASSLPRLGQAIDEQFFGPGTRLTVL.

This chain connects TRBV19 to TRBJ2-2; the match to TRBD1 covers 7 bases. Germline V gene sequence: CDR1 LNHDA, CDR2 SQIVND (reference sequence). V was pared by 2 bases and J by 6 bases, with 6 bases of the junction left unmatched. The CDR3 loop spans 15 amino acids. CDR3 DNA: TGTGCCAGTAGTATACCGCAGGGGGTGGCCGGGGAGCTGTTTTTT. It translates to CASSIPQGVAGELFF.

V usage is TRBV18 and J usage is TRBJ2-5, with 9 positions matching TRBD2. Trimming cost V 3 bases and J 3 bases; bases outside gene matches: 14. This CDR3 is 18 amino acids long. Germline V gives CDR1 KGHSH, CDR2 LQKENI. The CDR3 nucleotides are TGTGCCAGCTCACCTAAGCCAGCGGGGGGCGTCGGGGAAGAGACCCAGTACTTC. Its protein is CASSPKPAGGVGEETQYF.

This clone was detected only a few times. The chain recombines TRBV9 with TRBJ2-7; D remains ambiguous. CDR1 and CDR2 from the germline V gene are SGDLS and YYNGEE. V lost 0 bases and J lost 3, with 10 bases in between. The CDR3 extends over 14 amino acids. In DNA, the CDR3 is TGTGCCAGCAGCGTAGAAATGGCGGACTACGAGCAGTACTTC. Encoded protein: CASSVEMADYEQYF.

This clone was seen more than once but under ten times. The chain recombines TRBV6-5 with TRBJ2-4, with TRBD2 identical over 7 bases. Germline CDR1 MNHEY, CDR2 SVGAGI. J gave up 1 base and V 8 bases, and 5 bases lay outside the gene matches. CDR3 length: 14 residues. Written as DNA, the CDR3 is TGTGCCAGCTTGGGAGGGCAGGCCAAAAACATTCAGTACTTC. Encoded protein: CASLGGQAKNIQYF.

The chain carries TRBV5-1 and TRBJ1-1; 8 nucleotides align to TRBD1. Trimming took 0 bases from V and 0 from J; bases not matched to a gene: 4. Germline V gene lookup returns CDR1 SGHRS and CDR2 YFSETQ. This CDR3 contains 16 residues. This CDR3 reads CASSLEGTGMNTEAFF. CDR3 nucleotides: TGCGCCAGCAGCTTGGAAGGGACAGGCATGAACACTGAAGCTTTCTTT.

In this sample, this clone turned up a few times. The chain couples TRBV6-2 or TRBV6-3 to TRBJ2-7, with 9 positions matching TRBD2. This CDR3 has 15 amino acids. Losses at the gene ends were 4 bases for V and 2 bases for J; bases not matched to a gene: 6. From germline, CDR1 is MNHEY and CDR2 SVGEGT. CDR3 sequence reads: CASSLNGGGAYEQYF. The DNA of the CDR3 is TGTGCCAGCAGTTTAAACGGCGGGGGGGCCTACGAGCAGTACTTC.

The chain couples TRBV30 to TRBJ1-6; D call uncertain. CDR3 length: 15 residues. The V and J ends lost 0 bases and 7 bases respectively, with 13 bases between them. Germline values: CDR1 GTSNPN, CDR2 SVGIG (reference sequence). The CDR3 loop is CAWSVNRFRNSPLHF. The CDR3, as DNA: TGTGCCTGGAGTGTTAACCGGTTCCGGAATTCACCCCTCCACTTT.

Comments on this clone: Other DNA sequences in the sample encode the same CDR3. The chain combines TRBV6-2 or TRBV6-3 with TRBJ1-5; D perhaps matches TRBD1 (5 bases). CDR3 length: 15 residues. Germline V lookup: CDR1 MNHEY, CDR2 SVGEGT. Trimming removed 4 bases at V and 7 bases at J, with 17 bases between. CDR3 nucleotide sequence: TGTGCCAGCAGTTTGTTGGAGCAGGGAGGCCAGCCCCAGCATTTT. It is translated as CASSLLEQGGQPQHF.